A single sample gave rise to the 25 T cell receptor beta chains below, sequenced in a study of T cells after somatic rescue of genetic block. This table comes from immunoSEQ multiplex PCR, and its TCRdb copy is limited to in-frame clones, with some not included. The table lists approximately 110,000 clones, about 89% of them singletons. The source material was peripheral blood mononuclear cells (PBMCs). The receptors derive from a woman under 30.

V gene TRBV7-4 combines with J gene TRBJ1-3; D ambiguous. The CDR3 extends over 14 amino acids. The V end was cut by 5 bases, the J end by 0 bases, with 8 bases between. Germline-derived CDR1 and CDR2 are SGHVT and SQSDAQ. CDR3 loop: CASSRRSSGNTIYF. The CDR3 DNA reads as TGTGCCAGCAGCCGCAGGAGCTCTGGAAACACCATATATTTT.

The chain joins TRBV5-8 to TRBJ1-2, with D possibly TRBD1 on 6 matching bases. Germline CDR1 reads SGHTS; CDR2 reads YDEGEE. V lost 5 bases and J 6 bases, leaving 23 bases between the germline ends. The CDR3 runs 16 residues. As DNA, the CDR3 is TGTGCCAGCAGTCTGAATTCTGTCGGGACACCTGATGGCTACACCTTC. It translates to CASSLNSVGTPDGYTF. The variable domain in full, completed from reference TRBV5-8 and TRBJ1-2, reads EAGVTQSPTHLIKTRGQQATLRCSPISGHTSVYWYQQALGLGLQFLLWYDEGEERNRGNFPPRFSGRQFPNYSSELNVNALELEDSALYLCASSLNSVGTPDGYTFGSGTRLTVV.

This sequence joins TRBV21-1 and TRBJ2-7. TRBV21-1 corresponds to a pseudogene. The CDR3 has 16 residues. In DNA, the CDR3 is TGTGCCAGCAGCAGAAGACGGCCTCAGTACTCCTACGAGCAGTACTTC. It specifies CASSRRRPQYSYEQYF.

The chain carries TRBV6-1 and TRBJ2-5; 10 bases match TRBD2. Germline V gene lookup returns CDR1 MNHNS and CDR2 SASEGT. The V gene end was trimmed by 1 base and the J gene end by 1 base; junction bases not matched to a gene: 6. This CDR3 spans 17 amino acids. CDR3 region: CASSEELAGAIQETQYF. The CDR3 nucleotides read TGTGCCAGCAGTGAAGAGCTAGCGGGGGCCATCCAAGAGACCCAGTACTTC.

The CDR3 loop reads CASSFSGGRSYEQYF. CDR3 DNA sequence: TGTGCCAGCAGCTTTAGCGGGGGACGGTCCTACGAGCAGTACTTC. V is TRBV13 and J is TRBJ2-7; 9 nucleotides agree with TRBD2. The germline CDR1 and CDR2 sequences are PRHDT and FYEKMQ (reference sequence). CDR3 size: 15 residues. The V segment lost 3 bases and the J segment 1 base; nucleotides outside the gene matches: 4.

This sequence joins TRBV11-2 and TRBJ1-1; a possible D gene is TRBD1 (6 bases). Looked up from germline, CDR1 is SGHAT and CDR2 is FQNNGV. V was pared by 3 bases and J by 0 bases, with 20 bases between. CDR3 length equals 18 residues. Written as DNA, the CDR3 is TGTGCCAGCAGCTTGCGTTTACAGGGTCTCGGCATGAACACTGAAGCTTTCTTT. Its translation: CASSLRLQGLGMNTEAFF.

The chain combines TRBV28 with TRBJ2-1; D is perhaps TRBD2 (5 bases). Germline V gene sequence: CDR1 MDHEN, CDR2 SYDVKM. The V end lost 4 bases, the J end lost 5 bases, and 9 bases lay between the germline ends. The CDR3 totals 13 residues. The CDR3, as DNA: TGTGCCAGCAGTTATCGAGGGAACAATGAGCAGTTCTTC. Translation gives CASSYRGNNEQFF.

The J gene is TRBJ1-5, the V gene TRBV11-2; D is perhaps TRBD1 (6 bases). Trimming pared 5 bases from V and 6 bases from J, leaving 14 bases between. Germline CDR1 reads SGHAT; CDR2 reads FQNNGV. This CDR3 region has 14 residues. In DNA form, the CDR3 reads TGTGCCAGCAGCCGCGGGGGGGCTGGTCAGCCCCAGCATTTT. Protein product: CASSRGGAGQPQHF.

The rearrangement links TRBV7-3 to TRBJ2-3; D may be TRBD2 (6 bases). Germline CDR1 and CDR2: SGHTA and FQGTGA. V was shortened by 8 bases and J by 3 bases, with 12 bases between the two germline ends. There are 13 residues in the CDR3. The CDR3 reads CASGGSGTDTQYF. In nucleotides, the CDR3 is TGTGCCAGCGGAGGGTCCGGAACAGATACGCAGTATTTT.

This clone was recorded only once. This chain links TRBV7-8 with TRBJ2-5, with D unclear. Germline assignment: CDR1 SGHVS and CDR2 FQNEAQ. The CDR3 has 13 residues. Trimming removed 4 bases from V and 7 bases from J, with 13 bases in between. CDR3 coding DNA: TGTGCCAGCAGCTCCCGGGCCTCGGGGACCCAGTACTTC. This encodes CASSSRASGTQYF.

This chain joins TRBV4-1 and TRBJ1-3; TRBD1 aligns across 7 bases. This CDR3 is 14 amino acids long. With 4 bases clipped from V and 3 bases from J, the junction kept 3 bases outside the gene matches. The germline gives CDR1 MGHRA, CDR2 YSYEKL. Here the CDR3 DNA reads TGCGCCAGCAGCCCAAGGGACAGTGGAAACACCATATATTTT. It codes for CASSPRDSGNTIYF.

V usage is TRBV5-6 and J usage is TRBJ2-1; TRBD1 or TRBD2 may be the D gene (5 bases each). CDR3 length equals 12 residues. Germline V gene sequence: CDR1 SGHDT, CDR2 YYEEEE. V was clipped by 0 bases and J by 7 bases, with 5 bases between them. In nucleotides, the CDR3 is TGTGCCAGCAGCTTGGGGGGGAATGAGCAGTTCTTC. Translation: CASSLGGNEQFF. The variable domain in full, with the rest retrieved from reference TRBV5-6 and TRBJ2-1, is DAGVTQSPTHLIKTRGQQVTLRCSPKSGHDTVSWYQQALGQGPQFIFQYYEEEERQRGNFPDRFSGHQFPNYSSELNVNALLLGDSALYLCASSLGGNEQFFGPGTRLTVL.

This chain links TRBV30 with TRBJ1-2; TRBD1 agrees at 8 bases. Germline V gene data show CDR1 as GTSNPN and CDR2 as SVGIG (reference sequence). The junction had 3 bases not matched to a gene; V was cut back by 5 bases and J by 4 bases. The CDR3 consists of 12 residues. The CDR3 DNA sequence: TGTGCCTGGGTGACAGGGGCCTATGGCTACACCTTC. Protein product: CAWVTGAYGYTF.

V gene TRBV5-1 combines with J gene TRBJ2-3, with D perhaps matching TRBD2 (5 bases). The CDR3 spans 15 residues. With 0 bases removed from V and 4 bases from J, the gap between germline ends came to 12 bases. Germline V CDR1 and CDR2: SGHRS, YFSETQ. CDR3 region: CASSLVVGGADTQYF. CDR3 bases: TGCGCCAGCAGCTTGGTGGTCGGAGGAGCAGATACGCAGTATTTT.

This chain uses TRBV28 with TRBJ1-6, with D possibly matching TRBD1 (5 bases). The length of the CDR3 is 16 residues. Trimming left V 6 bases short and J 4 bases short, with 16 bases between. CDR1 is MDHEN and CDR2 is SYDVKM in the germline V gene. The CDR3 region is CASSQGGDAYNSPLHF. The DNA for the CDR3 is TGTGCCAGCAGCCAGGGAGGGGACGCGTATAATTCACCCCTCCACTTT.

This chain's CDR3 is CASSPGQGVAYGYTF. CDR3 nucleotide sequence: TGTGCCAGCAGTCCGGGACAGGGAGTGGCCTATGGCTACACCTTC. This chain connects TRBV6-5 to TRBJ1-2, with 9 positions matching TRBD1. The CDR3 extends over 15 amino acids. Germline assignment: CDR1 MNHEY and CDR2 SVGAGI. The trim removed 5 bases at V and 4 bases at J, leaving 8 bases unmatched.

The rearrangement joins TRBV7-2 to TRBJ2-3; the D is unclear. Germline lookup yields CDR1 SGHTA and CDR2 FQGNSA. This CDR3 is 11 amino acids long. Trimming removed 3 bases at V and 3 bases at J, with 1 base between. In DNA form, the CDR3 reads TGTGCCAGCAGCTTTACAGATACGCAGTATTTT. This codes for CASSFTDTQYF.

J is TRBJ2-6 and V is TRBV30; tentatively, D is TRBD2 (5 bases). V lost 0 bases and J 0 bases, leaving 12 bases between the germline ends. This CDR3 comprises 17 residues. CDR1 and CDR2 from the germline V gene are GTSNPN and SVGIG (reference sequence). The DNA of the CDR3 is TGTGCCTGGAGTGTGACACGGACTTTCTCTGGGGCCAACGTCCTGACTTTC. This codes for CAWSVTRTFSGANVLTF.

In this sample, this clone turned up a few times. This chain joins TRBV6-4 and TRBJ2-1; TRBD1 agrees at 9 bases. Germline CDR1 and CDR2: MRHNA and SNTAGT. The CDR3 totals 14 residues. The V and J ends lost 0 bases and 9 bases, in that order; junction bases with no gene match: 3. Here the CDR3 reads CASSDSGTGFEQFF. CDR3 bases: TGTGCCAGCAGTGACTCGGGGACAGGGTTTGAGCAGTTCTTC.

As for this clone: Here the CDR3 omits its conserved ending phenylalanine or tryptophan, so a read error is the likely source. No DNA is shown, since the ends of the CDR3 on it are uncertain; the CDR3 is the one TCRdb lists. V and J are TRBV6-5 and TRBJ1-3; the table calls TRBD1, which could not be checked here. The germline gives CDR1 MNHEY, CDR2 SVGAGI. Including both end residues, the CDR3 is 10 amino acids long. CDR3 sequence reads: CASSYLPPTG.

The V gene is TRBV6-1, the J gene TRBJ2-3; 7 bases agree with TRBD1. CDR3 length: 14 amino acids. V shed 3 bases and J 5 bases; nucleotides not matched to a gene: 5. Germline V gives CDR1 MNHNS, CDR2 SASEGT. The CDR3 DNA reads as TGTGCCAGCAGTGAGCAGGGACAGAGAGATACGCAGTATTTT. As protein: CASSEQGQRDTQYF.

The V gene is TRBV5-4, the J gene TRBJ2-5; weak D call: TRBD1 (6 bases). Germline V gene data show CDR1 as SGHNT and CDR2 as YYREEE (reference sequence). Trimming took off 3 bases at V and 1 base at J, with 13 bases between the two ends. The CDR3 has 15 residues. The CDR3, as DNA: TGTGCCAGCAGCTGGGGGACAAACTTCCAAGAGACCCAGTACTTC. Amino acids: CASSWGTNFQETQYF.

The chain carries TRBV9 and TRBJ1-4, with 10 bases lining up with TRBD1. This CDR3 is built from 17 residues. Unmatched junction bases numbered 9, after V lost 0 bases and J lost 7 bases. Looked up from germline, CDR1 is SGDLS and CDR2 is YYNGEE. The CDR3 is CASSVAPTGGAGEKLFF. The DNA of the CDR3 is TGTGCCAGCAGCGTAGCCCCGACAGGGGGCGCCGGTGAAAAACTGTTTTTT.

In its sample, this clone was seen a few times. The CDR3 DNA reads as TGTGCCAGCAGTTTGCCCCTCAACAGGGGCAATTCACCCCTCCACTTT. Amino acids: CASSLPLNRGNSPLHF. This sequence joins TRBV28 and TRBJ1-6, with TRBD1 matching 7 bases. Germline V lookup: CDR1 MDHEN, CDR2 SYDVKM. The junction had 9 bases not matched to a gene; V was cut back by 3 bases and J by 7 bases. This CDR3 is built from 16 residues.

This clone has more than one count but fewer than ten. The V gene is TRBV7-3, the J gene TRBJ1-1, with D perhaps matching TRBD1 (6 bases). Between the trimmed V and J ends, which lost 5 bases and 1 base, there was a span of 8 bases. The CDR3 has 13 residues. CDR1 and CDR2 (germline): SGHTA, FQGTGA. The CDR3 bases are TGTGCCAGCAGCCGGGACACGAACACTGAAGCTTTCTTT. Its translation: CASSRDTNTEAFF.